The source of this T cell receptor beta chain is a study of beta chain features in type 1 diabetes. Study-wide results and limits: Patients with type 1 diabetes showed fewer VDJ junction insertions and more deletions. Type 1 diabetes patients showed a moderate but significant shortening of TCRB CDR3s in all four CD4+ subsets.

The V gene end was trimmed by 3 bases and the J gene end by 2 bases; junction bases not matched to a gene: 4. Germline V gene data show CDR1 as ENHRY and CDR2 as SYGVKD. The CDR3 consists of 14 residues. In its sample, this clone was seen a few times. The antigen remains unidentified. Expressed TCRB transcripts got sequenced, as all isolated RNA was reverse transcribed. Profiling relied on immunoSEQ multiplex PCR, and the TCRdb table lists in-frame clones only, not all of them. The sample holds roughly 220,000 clones, 15% to 20% seen once. The genes are TRBV10-3 and TRBJ2-7; TRBD2 matches at 7 bases. Sample: naive CD4+ T cells from blood. The TCR was taken from a man in his thirties or forties with type 1 diabetes. The CDR3, as DNA: TGTGCCATCAGTGACCAGGGAGGGACCTACGAGCAGTACTTC. It encodes CAISDQGGTYEQYF.